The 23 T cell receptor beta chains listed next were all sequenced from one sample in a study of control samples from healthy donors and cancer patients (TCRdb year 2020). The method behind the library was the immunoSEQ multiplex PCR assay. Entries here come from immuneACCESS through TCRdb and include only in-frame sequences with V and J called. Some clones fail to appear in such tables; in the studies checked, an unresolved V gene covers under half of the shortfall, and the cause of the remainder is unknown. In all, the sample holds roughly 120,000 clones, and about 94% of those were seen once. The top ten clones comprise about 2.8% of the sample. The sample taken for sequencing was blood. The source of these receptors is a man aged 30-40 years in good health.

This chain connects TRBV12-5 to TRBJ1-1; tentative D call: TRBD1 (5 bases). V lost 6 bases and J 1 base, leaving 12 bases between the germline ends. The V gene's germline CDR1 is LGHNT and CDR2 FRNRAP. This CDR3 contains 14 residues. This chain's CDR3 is CASGAGRPNTEAFF. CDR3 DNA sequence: TGTGCTAGTGGCGCGGGGCGCCCGAACACTGAAGCTTTCTTT.

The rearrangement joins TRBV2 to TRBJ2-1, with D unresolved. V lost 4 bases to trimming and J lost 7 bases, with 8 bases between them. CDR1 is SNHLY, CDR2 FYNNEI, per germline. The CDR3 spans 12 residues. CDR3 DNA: TGTGCCAGCAGTGTTTTACGGAATGAGCAGTTCTTC. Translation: CASSVLRNEQFF.

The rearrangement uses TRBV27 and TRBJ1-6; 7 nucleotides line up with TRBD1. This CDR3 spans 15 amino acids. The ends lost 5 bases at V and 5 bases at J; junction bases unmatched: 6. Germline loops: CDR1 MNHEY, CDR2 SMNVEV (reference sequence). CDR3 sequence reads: CASSRQGNDNSPLHF. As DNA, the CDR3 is TGTGCCAGCAGTCGACAGGGTAACGATAATTCACCCCTCCACTTT.

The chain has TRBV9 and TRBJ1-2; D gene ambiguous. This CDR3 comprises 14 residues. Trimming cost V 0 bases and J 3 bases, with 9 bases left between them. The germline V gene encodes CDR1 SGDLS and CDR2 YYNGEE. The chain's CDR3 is CASSVGQRDYGYTF. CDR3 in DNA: TGTGCCAGCAGCGTAGGCCAGAGAGACTATGGCTACACCTTC. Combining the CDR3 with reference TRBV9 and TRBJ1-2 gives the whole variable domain DSGVTQTPKHLITATGQRVTLRCSPRSGDLSVYWYQQSLDQGLQFLIQYYNGEERAKGNILERFSAQQFPDLHSELNLSSLELGDSALYFCASSVGQRDYGYTFGSGTRLTVV.

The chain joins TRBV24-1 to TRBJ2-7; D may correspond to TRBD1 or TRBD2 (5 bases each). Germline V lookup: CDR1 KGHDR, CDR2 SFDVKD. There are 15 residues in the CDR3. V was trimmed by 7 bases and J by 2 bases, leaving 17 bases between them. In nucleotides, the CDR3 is TGTGCCACCAGGGAGCCGGGACGGTCCACCTACGAGCAGTACGTC. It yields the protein CATREPGRSTYEQYV.

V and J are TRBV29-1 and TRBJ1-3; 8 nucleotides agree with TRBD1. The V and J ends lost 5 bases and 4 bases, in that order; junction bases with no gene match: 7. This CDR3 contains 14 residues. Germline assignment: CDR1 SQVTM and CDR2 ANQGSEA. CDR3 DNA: TGCAGCGTTAGGGACAGGCGGAGGGGAAACACCATATATTTT. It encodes CSVRDRRRGNTIYF. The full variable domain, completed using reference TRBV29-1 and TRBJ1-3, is SAVISQKPSRDICQRGTSLTIQCQVDSQVTMMFWYRQQPGQSLTLIATANQGSEATYESGFVIDKFPISRPNLTFSTLTVSNMSPEDSSIYLCSVRDRRRGNTIYFGEGSWLTVV.

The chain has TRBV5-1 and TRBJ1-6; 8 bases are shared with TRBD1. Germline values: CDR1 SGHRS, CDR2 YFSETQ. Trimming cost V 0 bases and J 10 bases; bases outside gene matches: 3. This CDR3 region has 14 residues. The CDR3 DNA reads TGCGCCAGCAGCTTGGTGGGACAGGACTCACCCCTCCACTTT. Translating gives CASSLVGQDSPLHF.

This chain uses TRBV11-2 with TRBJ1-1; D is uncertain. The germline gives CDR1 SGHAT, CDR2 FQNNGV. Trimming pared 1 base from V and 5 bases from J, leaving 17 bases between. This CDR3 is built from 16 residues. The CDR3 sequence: CASSLVGVINGTEAFF. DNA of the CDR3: TGTGCCAGCAGCTTAGTTGGGGTAATAAATGGGACTGAAGCTTTCTTT.

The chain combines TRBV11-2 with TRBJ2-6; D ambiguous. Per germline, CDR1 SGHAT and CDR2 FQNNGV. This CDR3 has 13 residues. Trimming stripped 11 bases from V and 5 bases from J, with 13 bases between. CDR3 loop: CACPGQRANVLTF. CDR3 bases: TGTGCCTGCCCCGGCCAACGGGCCAACGTCCTGACTTTC.

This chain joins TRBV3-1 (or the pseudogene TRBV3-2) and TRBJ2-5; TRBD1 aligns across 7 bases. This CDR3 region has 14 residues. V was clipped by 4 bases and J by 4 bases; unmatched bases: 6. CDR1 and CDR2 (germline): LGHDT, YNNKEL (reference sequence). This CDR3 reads CASSPGTVGETQYF. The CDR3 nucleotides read TGTGCCAGCAGCCCAGGGACAGTTGGAGAGACCCAGTACTTC.

In DNA form, the CDR3 reads TGTGCCAGCAGTAAAGTGGGGCTAAATCAGCCCCAGCATTTT. It is translated as CASSKVGLNQPQHF. This chain joins TRBV2 and TRBJ1-5; perhaps TRBD1 as D (5 bases). The germline gives CDR1 SNHLY, CDR2 FYNNEI. The CDR3 length is 14 residues. The V end lost 5 bases, the J end lost 4 bases, and 12 bases lay between the germline ends.

CDR3 sequence: CASGFSRGIVYGYTF. The CDR3 coding sequence is TGTGCTAGTGGTTTTTCCCGTGGGATCGTCTATGGCTACACCTTC. The chain joins TRBV12-5 to TRBJ1-2, with D unclear. CDR3 length: 15 residues. Trimming stripped 3 bases from V and 4 bases from J, with 15 bases between. Germline-derived CDR1 and CDR2 are LGHNT and FRNRAP. Together with reference TRBV12-5 and TRBJ1-2, the CDR3 gives the full variable domain: DARVTQTPRHKVTEMGQEVTMRCQPILGHNTVFWYRQTMMQGLELLAYFRNRAPLDDSGMPKDRFSAEMPDATLATLKIQPSEPRDSAVYFCASGFSRGIVYGYTFGSGTRLTVV.

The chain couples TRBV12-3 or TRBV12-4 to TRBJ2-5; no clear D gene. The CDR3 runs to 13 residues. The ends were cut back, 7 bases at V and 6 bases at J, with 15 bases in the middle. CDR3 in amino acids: CASTRSPLQTQYF. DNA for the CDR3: TGTGCCAGCACCAGATCCCCCCTGCAGACCCAGTACTTC.

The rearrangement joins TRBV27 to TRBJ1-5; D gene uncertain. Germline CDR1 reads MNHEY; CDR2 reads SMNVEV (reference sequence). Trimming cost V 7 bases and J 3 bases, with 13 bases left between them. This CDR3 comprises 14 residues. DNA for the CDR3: TGTGCCAGCAATCCCTTGGCCTCCAATCAGCCCCAGCATTTT. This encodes CASNPLASNQPQHF.

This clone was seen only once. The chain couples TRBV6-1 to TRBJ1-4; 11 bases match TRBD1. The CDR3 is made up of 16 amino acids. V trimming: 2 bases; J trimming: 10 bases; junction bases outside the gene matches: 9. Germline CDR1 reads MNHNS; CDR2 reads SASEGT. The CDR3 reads CASSEPPWTGGAKLFF. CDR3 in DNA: TGTGCCAGCAGTGAACCCCCCTGGACAGGGGGCGCAAAACTGTTTTTT.

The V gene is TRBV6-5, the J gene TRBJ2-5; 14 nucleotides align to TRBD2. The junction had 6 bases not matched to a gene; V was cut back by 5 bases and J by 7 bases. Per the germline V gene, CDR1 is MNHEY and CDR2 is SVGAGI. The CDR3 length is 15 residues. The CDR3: CASSKTSGGAGTQYF. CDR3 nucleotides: TGTGCCAGCAGTAAGACTAGCGGGGGGGCCGGGACCCAGTACTTC.

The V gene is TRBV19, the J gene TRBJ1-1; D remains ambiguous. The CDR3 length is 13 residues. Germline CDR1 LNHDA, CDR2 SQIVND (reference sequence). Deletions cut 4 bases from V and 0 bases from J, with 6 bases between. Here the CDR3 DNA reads TGTGCCAGTAGTACAGGATTGAACACTGAAGCTTTCTTT. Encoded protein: CASSTGLNTEAFF. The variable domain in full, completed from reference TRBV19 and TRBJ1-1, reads DGGITQSPKYLFRKEGQNVTLSCEQNLNHDAMYWYRQDPGQGLRLIYYSQIVNDFQKGDIAEGYSVSREKKESFPLTVTSAQKNPTAFYLCASSTGLNTEAFFGQGTRLTVV.

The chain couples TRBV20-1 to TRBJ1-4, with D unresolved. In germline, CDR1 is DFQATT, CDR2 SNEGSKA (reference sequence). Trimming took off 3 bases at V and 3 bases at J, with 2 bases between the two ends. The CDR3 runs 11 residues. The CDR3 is CSASPNEKLFF. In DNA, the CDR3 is TGCAGTGCTAGCCCTAATGAAAAACTGTTTTTT.

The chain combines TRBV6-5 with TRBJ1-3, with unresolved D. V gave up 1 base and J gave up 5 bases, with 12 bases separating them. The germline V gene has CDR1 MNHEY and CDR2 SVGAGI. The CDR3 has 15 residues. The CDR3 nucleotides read TGTGCCAGCAGTTACTTGAGAGGGTCCCGAAACACCATATATTTT. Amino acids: CASSYLRGSRNTIYF.

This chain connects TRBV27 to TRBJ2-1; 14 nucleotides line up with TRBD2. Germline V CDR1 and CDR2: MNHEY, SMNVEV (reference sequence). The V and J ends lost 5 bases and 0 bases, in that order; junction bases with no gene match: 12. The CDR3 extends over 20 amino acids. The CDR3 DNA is TGTGCCAGCAGTAAAACACCGGGACTAGCGGGGGTCCCCTCCTACAATGAGCAGTTCTTC. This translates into CASSKTPGLAGVPSYNEQFF.

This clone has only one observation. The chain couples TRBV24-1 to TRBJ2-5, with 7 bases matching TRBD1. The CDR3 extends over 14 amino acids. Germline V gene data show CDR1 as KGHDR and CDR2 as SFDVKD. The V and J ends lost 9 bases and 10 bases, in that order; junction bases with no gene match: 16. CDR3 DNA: TGTGCCACCTCCGGACAGGCCAAATCGTCGGGCCAGTACTTC. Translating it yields CATSGQAKSSGQYF.

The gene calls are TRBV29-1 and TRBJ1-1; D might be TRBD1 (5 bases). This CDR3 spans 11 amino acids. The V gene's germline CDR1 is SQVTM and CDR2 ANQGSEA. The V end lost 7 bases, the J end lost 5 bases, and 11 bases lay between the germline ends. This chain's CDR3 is CSAPWGTEAFF. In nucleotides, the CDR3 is TGCAGCGCCCCATGGGGGACTGAAGCTTTCTTT.

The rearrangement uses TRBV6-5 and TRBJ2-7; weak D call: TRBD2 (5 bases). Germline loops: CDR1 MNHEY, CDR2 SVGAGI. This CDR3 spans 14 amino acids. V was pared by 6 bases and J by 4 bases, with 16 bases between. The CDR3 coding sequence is TGTGCCAGCAGGGAGGTCAATAAAGGGTACGAGCAGTACTTC. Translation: CASREVNKGYEQYF.